This is a list of T cell receptor beta chains from one sample in a study of blood T cell repertoires in COVID-19. Clones were read by immunoSEQ multiplex PCR, and TCRdb kept only the in-frame ones, dropping some. Found here are roughly 440,000 clones, around 89% of them singletons; the top ten hold approximately 12%. Sequencing used peripheral blood. These receptors were obtained from a woman in her forties or fifties with COVID-19, enrolled during active disease. CDR3s include the opening cysteine and the closing phenylalanine or tryptophan. A D gene is named only where the DNA matches it firmly. Clone size is stated in some rows and not others, as once, few, many or a class when expanded.

D: -
V: TRBV3-1/TRBV3-2
J: TRBJ2-3
size: -
DNA: TGTGCCAGCAGCCTACACACAGATACGCAGTATTTT
CDR3: CASSLHTDTQYF

D: -
V: TRBV6-5
J: TRBJ2-1
size: -
DNA: TGTGCCAGCAGTCCCTTTGCGGGTGAGCAGTTCTTC
CDR3: CASSPFAGEQFF

D: TRBD1
V: TRBV2
J: TRBJ1-4
size: -
DNA: TGTGCCAGCAGTGGTAACAGGGGACCTAATGAAAAACTGTTTTTT
CDR3: CASSGNRGPNEKLFF

D: TRBD1
V: TRBV10-3
J: TRBJ2-7
size: -
DNA: TGTGCCATCAGTCCGGGACAGGGTACAGGAGAGCAGTACTTC
CDR3: CAISPGQGTGEQYF

D: -
V: TRBV7-9
J: TRBJ1-4
size: -
DNA: TGTGCCAGCAGCTTGGGGAGGGGTGAAAAACTGTTTTTT
CDR3: CASSLGRGEKLFF

D: -
V: TRBV2
J: TRBJ2-2
size: -
DNA: TGTGCCAGCAGTGAAAAGGAGCGCACCGGGGAGCTGTTTTTT
CDR3: CASSEKERTGELFF

D: -
V: TRBV4-1
J: TRBJ1-1
size: -
DNA: TGCGCCAGCAGCCAAGACAAAAAGGATCAGAGGGCCCAGGGGTGGGACACTGAAGCTTTCTTT
CDR3: CASSQDKKDQRAQGWDTEAFF

D: -
V: TRBV5-4
J: TRBJ2-7
size: -
DNA: TGTGCCAGCAGCTTGGGCGGGAAACCCTACGAGCAGTACTTC
CDR3: CASSLGGKPYEQYF

D: -
V: TRBV30
J: TRBJ1-6
size: -
DNA: TGTGCCTTGAGGACTGATAGCTCCTATAATTCACCCCTCCACTTT
CDR3: CALRTDSSYNSPLHF

D: -
V: TRBV9
J: TRBJ2-6
size: -
DNA: TGTGCCAGCAGCGTAAGCCGTGCGGGGGCCAACGTCCTGACTTTC
CDR3: CASSVSRAGANVLTF

D: -
V: TRBV29-1
J: TRBJ2-7
size: -
DNA: TGCAGCGTTGAGGGGACTTCCTACGAGCAGTACTTC
CDR3: CSVEGTSYEQYF

D: -
V: TRBV7-2
J: TRBJ1-1
size: -
DNA: TGTGCCAGCAGCCTGGGACACTCCAACACTGAAGCTTTCTTT
CDR3: CASSLGHSNTEAFF

D: TRBD2
V: TRBV7-2
J: TRBJ2-3
size: -
DNA: TGTGCCAGCAGCTTAGTGACTAGCGTAATGAGGACAGATACGCAGTATTTT
CDR3: CASSLVTSVMRTDTQYF

D: -
V: TRBV20-1
J: TRBJ2-2
size: -
DNA: TGCAGTGCTAGTTGGGAAAAACGGGGGAACACCGGGGAGCTGTTTTTT
CDR3: CSASWEKRGNTGELFF

D: -
V: TRBV5-4
J: TRBJ2-7
size: once
DNA: TGTGCCAGCAGCTACCTGAACAGTCCCCGGTCCTACGAGCAGTACTTC
CDR3: CASSYLNSPRSYEQYF

D: -
V: TRBV7-9
J: TRBJ2-5
size: -
DNA: TGTGCCAGCAGCAGAGGCAGGGCCGCAGAGACCCAGTACTTC
CDR3: CASSRGRAAETQYF

D: -
V: TRBV7-8
J: TRBJ1-3
size: -
DNA: TGTGCCAGCAGCTTAGTGGGGCAGGGGGGAAACACCATATATTTT
CDR3: CASSLVGQGGNTIYF

D: -
V: TRBV19
J: TRBJ2-7
size: -
DNA: TGTGCCAGTAGTCCTTACCCCAACAACGCAGGGAAGCAGTACTTC
CDR3: CASSPYPNNAGKQYF

D: -
V: TRBV3-1/TRBV3-2
J: TRBJ2-3
size: few
DNA: TGTGCCAGCAGCCAAGTACGGGGTACGCAGTATTTT
CDR3: CASSQVRGTQYF

D: -
V: TRBV5-4
J: TRBJ2-1
size: -
DNA: TGTGCCAGCAGCTTGGGGGGGCCCGGTCTCTACAATGAGCAGTTCTTC
CDR3: CASSLGGPGLYNEQFF